This is a list of T cell receptor beta chains from one sample in a study of T cells expressing NK-cell markers. From its re-call of the 5' RACE reads, TCRdb lists each CDR3 protein once, without DNA. The sample data list some 140,000 distinct CDR3 sequences. The specimen sequenced was blood T cells: a sorted CD56 or NKG2C T cell subset, CD4+ or CD8+ T cells, or bulk PBMC T cells (not recorded which). The origin of the receptors is a woman aged 50 to 65 in good health. Each CDR3 is given with its conserved first and last residue.

J gene | V gene | CDR3 length | CDR3 protein
TRBJ2-7 | TRBV6-5 | 16 | CASSILSGNLRGEQYF
TRBJ2-5 | TRBV29-1 | 14 | CSVEHRTGSETQYF
TRBJ1-1 | TRBV11-2 | 13 | CASSSIRQTEAFF
TRBJ1-2 | TRBV4-2 | 17 | CASSQELGTGLRNGYTF
TRBJ2-2 | TRBV5-1 | 16 | CASSLGPSGGTGELFF
TRBJ2-3 | TRBV9 | 15 | CASTVAGISTDTQYF
TRBJ2-2 | TRBV7-9 | 15 | CASIPGTSNTGELFF
TRBJ1-1 | TRBV18 | 13 | CASSQGSSSEAFF
TRBJ2-7 | TRBV4-1 | 14 | CASSHDIRPDPADF
TRBJ2-4 | TRBV27 | 18 | CASSLSKPQGLSKNIQYF
TRBJ1-2 | TRBV5-1 | 14 | CAETGTGDHYGYTF
TRBJ1-2 | TRBV25-1 | 13 | CASSEWAETGYTF
TRBJ2-1 | TRBV29-1 | 15 | CSVEARGLAGDEQFF
TRBJ2-2 | TRBV5-1 | 16 | CASSLGPGSGSGELFF
TRBJ2-3 | TRBV4-2 | 16 | CASERGGQRSTDTQYF
TRBJ2-2 | TRBV4-1 | 14 | CASSLKVGTGELFF
TRBJ2-7 | TRBV24-1 | 13 | CATSDLQGDEQYF
TRBJ2-1 | TRBV11-2 | 15 | CASSLDAGGPNEQFF
TRBJ2-3 | TRBV5-1 | 16 | CASSLLWEQGTDTQYF
TRBJ2-5 | TRBV27 | 14 | CASKDHGGAETQYF
TRBJ2-7 | TRBV20-1 | 13 | CSARALGSYEQYF
TRBJ2-3 | TRBV5-4 | 16 | CASRQTSGLSTDTQYF